What follows are 15 T cell receptor beta chains derived from one specimen sequenced in a study of OX40 agonist ivuxolimab in advanced cancers. Receptor amplification or capture employed the immunoSEQ multiplex PCR assay. Here the immuneACCESS table is served through TCRdb, limited to in-frame sequences with V and J called. Missing clones are a known gap in these copies; in checked studies unresolved V genes cover under half, and the rest lacks a known reason. Here the sample has approximately 54,000 clones; 85% to 95% occur a single time. The top ten clones comprise around 9.3% of the sample. The sample here was CD4+ or CD8+ T cells sorted from blood, taken in a trial of the OX40 agonist ivuxolimab. Receptor source: an adult with an advanced solid tumor such as melanoma, head and neck, liver or kidney cancer.

The sample holds a few counts of this clone. The chain carries TRBV10-2 and TRBJ2-2; TRBD2 matches 13 bases. This CDR3 region has 15 residues. V was pared by 4 bases and J by 6 bases, with 2 bases of the junction left unmatched. Germline CDR1 reads WSHSY; CDR2 reads SAAADI. CDR3 region: CASSGLAGGPGELFF. The CDR3 DNA sequence: TGCGCCAGCAGTGGACTAGCGGGAGGCCCCGGGGAGCTGTTTTTT.

CDR3 residues: CASSLTPTGGFEAFF. CDR3 coding DNA: TGCGCCAGCAGCTTGACCCCGACAGGGGGCTTTGAAGCTTTCTTT. This rearrangement joins TRBV5-1 to TRBJ1-1; 10 bases line up with TRBD1. The CDR3 is 15 amino acids. The V gene end was trimmed by 1 base and the J gene end by 7 bases; junction bases not matched to a gene: 7. Germline values: CDR1 SGHRS, CDR2 YFSETQ. The variable domain in full, with the rest retrieved from reference TRBV5-1 and TRBJ1-1, is KAGVTQTPRYLIKTRGQQVTLSCSPISGHRSVSWYQQTPGQGLQFLFEYFSETQRNKGNFPGRFSGRQFSNSRSEMNVSTLELGDSALYLCASSLTPTGGFEAFFGQGTRLTVV.

The chain employs TRBV7-9 and TRBJ2-7; tentative D call: TRBD1 (6 bases). The germline V gene has CDR1 SEHNR and CDR2 FQNEAQ (reference sequence). V shed 5 bases and J shed 0 bases, with 17 bases lying between them. CDR3 length: 16 amino acids. CDR3 sequence: CASSPKDSHRSYEQYF. The CDR3 region has the DNA TGTGCCAGCAGCCCTAAGGACAGTCATCGCTCCTACGAGCAGTACTTC.

The genes are TRBV7-8 and TRBJ2-1; D is ambiguous. Trimming removed 4 bases at V and 2 bases at J, with 12 bases between. The CDR3 runs to 15 residues. Germline assignment: CDR1 SGHVS and CDR2 FQNEAQ. The CDR3 coding sequence is TGTGCCAGCAGCTCCCTTCCAACCGCCTACAATGAGCAGTTCTTC. Encoded protein: CASSSLPTAYNEQFF.

The gene calls are TRBV6-5 and TRBJ1-1; TRBD1 is a possible D gene (5 bases). Germline V gene sequence: CDR1 MNHEY, CDR2 SVGAGI. This CDR3 region has 14 residues. V lost 7 bases to trimming and J lost 4 bases, with 16 bases between them. For the CDR3, the DNA is TGTGCCAGCATCGTAACAAGCGGGACCACTGAAGCTTTCTTT. This encodes CASIVTSGTTEAFF.

The chain joins TRBV4-3 to TRBJ1-2, with D unclear. The germline V and J ends were trimmed by 8 bases and 6 bases, with 22 bases remaining between them. The CDR3 is 15 amino acids. The V gene's germline CDR1 is LGHNA and CDR2 YSLEER. The CDR3 region is CASARWAGKPDGYTF. The CDR3 DNA reads TGCGCCAGCGCTCGATGGGCAGGCAAGCCAGATGGCTACACCTTC.

The chain uses TRBV4-1 and TRBJ2-1; D remains unclear. Germline CDR1 and CDR2: MGHRA and YSYEKL. The CDR3 has 16 residues. V lost 0 bases and J lost 8, with 17 bases in between. The CDR3 DNA is TGCGCCAGCAGCCAAGACCATTTTGCACCTAGATATGAGCAGTTCTTC. As protein: CASSQDHFAPRYEQFF.

The chain has TRBV7-9 and TRBJ2-3; unclear D gene. V was pared by 5 bases and J by 2 bases, with 17 bases between. Germline CDR1 and CDR2: SEHNR and FQNEAQ (reference sequence). CDR3 length: 16 residues. CDR3 sequence (DNA): TGTGCCAGCAGCATAGATGTGGGCTGGAACACAGATACGCAGTATTTT. Its protein is CASSIDVGWNTDTQYF.

This clone was seen once. The V call is TRBV7-9, the J call TRBJ2-7, with 7 bases that match TRBD1. CDR1 is SEHNR, CDR2 FQNEAQ, per germline (reference sequence). This CDR3 contains 15 residues. V trimming: 6 bases; J trimming: 1 base; junction bases outside the gene matches: 9. The CDR3 nucleotides are TGTGCCAGCAGATCCAACGGACAGGCATCCTACGAGCAGTACTTC. This encodes CASRSNGQASYEQYF.

The J gene is TRBJ1-3, the V gene TRBV9; D gene ambiguous. There are 15 residues in the CDR3. Trimming cost V 3 bases and J 0 bases, with 10 bases left between them. CDR1 and CDR2 from the germline V gene are SGDLS and YYNGEE. As DNA, the CDR3 is TGTGCCAGCAGCGATGGACGGCACTCTGGAAACACCATATATTTT. Its protein product is CASSDGRHSGNTIYF.

This clone was seen a handful of times. The chain couples TRBV7-9 to TRBJ1-5; weak D call: TRBD1 (6 bases). This CDR3 region has 15 residues. Germline CDR1 is SEHNR and CDR2 is FQNEAQ (reference sequence). V lost 5 bases to trimming and J lost 4 bases, with 15 bases between them. The chain's CDR3 is CASSLGNRANQPQHF. The CDR3 DNA reads as TGTGCCAGCAGCCTAGGGAACAGGGCGAATCAGCCCCAGCATTTT.

This clone was seen once. The V gene is TRBV7-9, the J gene TRBJ2-1; 12 positions agree with TRBD2. Germline lookup yields CDR1 SEHNR and CDR2 FQNEAQ (reference sequence). Trimming took 6 bases from V and 2 from J; bases not matched to a gene: 2. This CDR3 contains 15 residues. CDR3 protein: CASSWTSGAYNEQFF. The CDR3 DNA is TGTGCCAGCAGTTGGACTAGCGGGGCCTACAATGAGCAGTTCTTC.

The chain employs TRBV28 and TRBJ1-1; 11 positions agree with TRBD1. The V gene's germline CDR1 is MDHEN and CDR2 SYDVKM. This CDR3 is built from 14 residues. V was pared by 5 bases and J by 4 bases, with 3 bases of the junction left unmatched. CDR3 in amino acids: CASSVGQGGTEAFF. The CDR3 region has the DNA TGTGCCAGCAGTGTGGGACAGGGGGGCACTGAAGCTTTCTTT.

The chain recombines TRBV4-3 with TRBJ2-7; possibly TRBD2 for D (7 bases). CDR1 LGHNA and CDR2 YSLEER come from the germline V gene. The CDR3 loop spans 15 amino acids. The germline V and J ends were trimmed by 2 bases and 2 bases, with 13 bases remaining between them. Written as DNA, the CDR3 is TGCGCCAGCAGCCAACACGCGGGGGCAGCCTACGAGCAGTACTTC. Translating gives CASSQHAGAAYEQYF.

The gene calls are TRBV10-3 and TRBJ1-5; D not resolved. This CDR3 has 14 residues. Between the trimmed V and J ends, which lost 1 base and 1 base, there was a span of 5 bases. Germline V gives CDR1 ENHRY, CDR2 SYGVKD. As DNA, the CDR3 is TGTGCCATCAGTGAGTTGGGCAGCAATCAGCCCCAGCATTTT. Its protein is CAISELGSNQPQHF.